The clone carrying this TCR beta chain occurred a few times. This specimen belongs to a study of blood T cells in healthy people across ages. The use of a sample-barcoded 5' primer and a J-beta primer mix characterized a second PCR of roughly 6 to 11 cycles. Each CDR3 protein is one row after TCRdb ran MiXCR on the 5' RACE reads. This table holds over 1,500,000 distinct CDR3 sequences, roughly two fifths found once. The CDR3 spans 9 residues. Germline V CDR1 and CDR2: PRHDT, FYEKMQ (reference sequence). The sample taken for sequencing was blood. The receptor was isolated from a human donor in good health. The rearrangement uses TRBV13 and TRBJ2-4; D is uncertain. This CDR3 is CTTTPEQYF. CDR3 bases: TGTACGACGACTCCGGAGCAGTACTTC.